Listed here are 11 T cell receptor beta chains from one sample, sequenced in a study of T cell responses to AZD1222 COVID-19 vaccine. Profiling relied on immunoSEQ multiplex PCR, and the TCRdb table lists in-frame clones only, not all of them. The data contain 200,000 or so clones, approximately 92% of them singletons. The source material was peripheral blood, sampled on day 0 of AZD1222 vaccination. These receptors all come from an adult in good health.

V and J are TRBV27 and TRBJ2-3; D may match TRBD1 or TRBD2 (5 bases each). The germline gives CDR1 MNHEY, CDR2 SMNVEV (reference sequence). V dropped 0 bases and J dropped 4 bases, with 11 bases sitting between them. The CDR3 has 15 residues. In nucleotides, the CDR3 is TGTGCCAGCAGTTTATCCAGGGTGGGGGCAGATACGCAGTATTTT. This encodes CASSLSRVGADTQYF.

The CDR3, as DNA: TGTGCCAGCAGTGAAAGGTCGTCGCAGGGCAATCAGCCCCAGCATTTT. It encodes CASSERSSQGNQPQHF. The chain recombines TRBV6-1 with TRBJ1-5; the D is unclear. V was trimmed by 2 bases and J by 2 bases, leaving 13 bases between them. CDR3 length: 16 residues. Per the germline V gene, CDR1 is MNHNS and CDR2 is SASEGT.

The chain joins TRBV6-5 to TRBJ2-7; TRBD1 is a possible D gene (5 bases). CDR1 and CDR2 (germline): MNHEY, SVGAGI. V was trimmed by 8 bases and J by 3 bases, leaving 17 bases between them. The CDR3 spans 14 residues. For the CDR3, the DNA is TGTGCCAGCGGTAGGGAACCCCAGGGCTACGAGCAGTACTTC. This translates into CASGREPQGYEQYF.

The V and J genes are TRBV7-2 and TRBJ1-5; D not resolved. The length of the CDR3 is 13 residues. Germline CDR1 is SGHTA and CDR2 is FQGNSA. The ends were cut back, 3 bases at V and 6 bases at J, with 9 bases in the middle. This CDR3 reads CASSFFPSQPQHF. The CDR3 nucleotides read TGTGCCAGCAGCTTTTTTCCGTCTCAGCCCCAGCATTTT.

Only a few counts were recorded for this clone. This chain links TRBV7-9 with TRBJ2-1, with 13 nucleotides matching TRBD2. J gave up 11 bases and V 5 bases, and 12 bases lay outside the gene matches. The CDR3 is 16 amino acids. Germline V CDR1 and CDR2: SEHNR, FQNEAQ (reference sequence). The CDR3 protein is CASSPYSEGLAGKQFF. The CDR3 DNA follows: TGTGCCAGCAGCCCCTATAGCGAGGGACTAGCGGGGAAGCAGTTCTTC.

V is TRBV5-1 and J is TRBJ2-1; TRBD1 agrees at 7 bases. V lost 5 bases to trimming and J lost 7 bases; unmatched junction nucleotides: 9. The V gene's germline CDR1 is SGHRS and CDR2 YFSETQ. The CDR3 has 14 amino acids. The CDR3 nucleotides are TGCGCCAGCAGTCGGGACAGAACTAGGAATGAGCAGTTCTTC. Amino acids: CASSRDRTRNEQFF.

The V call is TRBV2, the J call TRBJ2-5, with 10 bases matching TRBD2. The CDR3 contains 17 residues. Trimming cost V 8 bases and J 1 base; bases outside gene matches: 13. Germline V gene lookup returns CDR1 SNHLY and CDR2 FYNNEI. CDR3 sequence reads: CASGGLAGGEVQETQYF. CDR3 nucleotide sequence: TGTGCCAGCGGGGGTTTAGCGGGGGGTGAAGTCCAAGAGACCCAGTACTTC.

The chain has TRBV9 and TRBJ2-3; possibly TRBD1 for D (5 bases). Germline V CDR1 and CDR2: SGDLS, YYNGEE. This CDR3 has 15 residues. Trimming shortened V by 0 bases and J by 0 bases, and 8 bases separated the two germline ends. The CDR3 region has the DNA TGTGCCAGCAGCGTAGGGGGCTCGAGCACAGATACGCAGTATTTT. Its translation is CASSVGGSSTDTQYF. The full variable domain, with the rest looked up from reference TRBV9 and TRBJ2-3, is DSGVTQTPKHLITATGQRVTLRCSPRSGDLSVYWYQQSLDQGLQFLIQYYNGEERAKGNILERFSAQQFPDLHSELNLSSLELGDSALYFCASSVGGSSTDTQYFGPGTRLTVL.

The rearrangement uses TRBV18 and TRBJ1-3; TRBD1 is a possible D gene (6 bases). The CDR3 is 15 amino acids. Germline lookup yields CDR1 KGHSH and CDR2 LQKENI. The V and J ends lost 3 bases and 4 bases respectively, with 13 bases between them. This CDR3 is CASSPDRSSGNTIYF. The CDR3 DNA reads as TGTGCCAGCTCACCTGACAGGTCGTCCGGAAACACCATATATTTT.

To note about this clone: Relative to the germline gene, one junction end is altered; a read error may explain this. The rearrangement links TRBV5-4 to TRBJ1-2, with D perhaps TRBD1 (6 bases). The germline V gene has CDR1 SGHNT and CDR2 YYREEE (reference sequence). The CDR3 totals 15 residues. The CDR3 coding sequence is TGTGCCAGCAGTTTGGGGGCAGGGGTAAGGTATGGCTACACCTTC. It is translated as CASSLGAGVRYGYTF.

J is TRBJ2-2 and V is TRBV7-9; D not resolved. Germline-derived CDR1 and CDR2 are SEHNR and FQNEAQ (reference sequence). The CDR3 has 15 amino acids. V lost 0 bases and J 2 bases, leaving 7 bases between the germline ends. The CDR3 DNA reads TGTGCCAGCAGCTTAGCAGAGAAAAACACCGGGGAGCTGTTTTTT. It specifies CASSLAEKNTGELFF.